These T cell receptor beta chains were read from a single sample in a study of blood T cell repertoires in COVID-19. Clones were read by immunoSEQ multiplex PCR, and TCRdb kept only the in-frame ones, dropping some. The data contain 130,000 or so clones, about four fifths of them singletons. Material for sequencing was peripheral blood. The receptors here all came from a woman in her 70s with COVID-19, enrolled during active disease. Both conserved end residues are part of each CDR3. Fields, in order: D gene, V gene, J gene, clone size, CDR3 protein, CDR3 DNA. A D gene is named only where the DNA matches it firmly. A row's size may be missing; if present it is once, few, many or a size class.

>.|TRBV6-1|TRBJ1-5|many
CASSEMEWEPQHF
TGTGCCAGCAGTGAAATGGAGTGGGAGCCCCAGCATTTT
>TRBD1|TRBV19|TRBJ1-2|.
CASTTTGEAYGYTF
TGTGCCAGTACCACGACAGGGGAAGCATATGGCTACACCTTC
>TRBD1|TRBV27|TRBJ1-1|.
CASSPRQGAMNTEAFF
TGTGCCAGCAGTCCCCGACAGGGGGCGATGAACACTGAAGCTTTCTTT
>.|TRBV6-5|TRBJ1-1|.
CASRGSGGMNTEAFF
TGTGCCAGCAGGGGATCGGGGGGAATGAACACTGAAGCTTTCTTT
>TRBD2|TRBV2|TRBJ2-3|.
CASRGNGASGDDSTDTQYF
TGTGCCAGCAGGGGAAATGGGGCTAGCGGGGACGATAGCACAGATACGCAGTATTTT
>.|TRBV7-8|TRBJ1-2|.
CASSLDLEGKGVYGYTF
TGTGCCAGCAGCTTAGATCTCGAAGGGAAGGGGGTCTATGGCTACACCTTC
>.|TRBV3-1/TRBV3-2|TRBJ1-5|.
CASSQEGGRPQHF
TGTGCCAGCAGCCAAGAGGGGGGGCGGCCCCAGCATTTT
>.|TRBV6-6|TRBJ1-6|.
CASSSGGVWDSPLHF
TGTGCCAGCAGTTCCGGGGGGGTTTGGGATTCACCCCTCCACTTT
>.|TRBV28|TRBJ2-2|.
CASSLSVNTGELFF
TGTGCCAGCAGTTTATCAGTAAACACCGGGGAGCTGTTTTTT
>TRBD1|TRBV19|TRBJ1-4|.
CASKGQVNEKLFF
TGTGCCAGTAAGGGACAGGTTAATGAAAAACTGTTTTTT
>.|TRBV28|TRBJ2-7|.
CASSIQGYNYEQYF
TGTGCCAGCAGTATCCAGGGGTATAACTACGAGCAGTACTTC
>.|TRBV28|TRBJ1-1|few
CASSMQGRTEAFF
TGTGCCAGCAGCATGCAGGGAAGAACTGAAGCTTTCTTT
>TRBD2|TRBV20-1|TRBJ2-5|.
CSASLAGQETQYF
TGCAGTGCTAGTCTAGCGGGGCAAGAGACCCAGTACTTC
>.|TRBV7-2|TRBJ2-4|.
CASSSIEVSIQYF
TGTGCCAGCAGCTCGATCGAGGTCAGCATTCAGTACTTC
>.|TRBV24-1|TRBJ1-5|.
CATRGRAQGPQHF
TGTGCCACCCGCGGCAGGGCGCAGGGACCCCAGCATTTT
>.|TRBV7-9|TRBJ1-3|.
CASSLQPGSSGNTIYF
TGTGCCAGCAGCTTACAACCGGGTTCCTCTGGAAACACCATATATTTT
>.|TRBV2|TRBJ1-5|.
CASSTDRNQPQHF
TGTGCCAGCTCCACAGACAGGAATCAGCCCCAGCATTTT
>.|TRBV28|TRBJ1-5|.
CASRGPNQPQHF
TGTGCCAGCAGGGGCCCCAATCAGCCCCAGCATTTT
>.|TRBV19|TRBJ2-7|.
CASSKADGLEQYF
TGTGCCAGTAGTAAAGCGGACGGCCTCGAGCAGTACTTC
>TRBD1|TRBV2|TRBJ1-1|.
CASSGETGPWTEAFF
TGTGCCAGCAGTGGTGAGACAGGGCCGTGGACTGAAGCTTTCTTT
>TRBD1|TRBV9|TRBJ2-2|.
CASSVGGTGGGTGELFF
TGTGCCAGCAGCGTAGGTGGGACAGGGGGAGGCACCGGGGAGCTGTTTTTT
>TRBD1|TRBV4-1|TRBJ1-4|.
CASSQDMDRDEKLFF
TGCGCCAGCAGCCAAGACATGGACAGGGATGAAAAACTGTTTTTT
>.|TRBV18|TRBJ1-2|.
CASSPAGVSNYGYTF
TGTGCCAGCTCACCAGCAGGGGTGTCTAACTATGGCTACACCTTC
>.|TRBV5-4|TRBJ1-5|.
CASSFRRGTQPQHF
TGTGCCAGCAGCTTCAGGAGGGGAACTCAGCCCCAGCATTTT
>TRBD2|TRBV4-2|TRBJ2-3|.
CASSRGLAGGDTQYF
TGTGCCAGCAGCCGTGGACTAGCGGGGGGAGATACGCAGTATTTT
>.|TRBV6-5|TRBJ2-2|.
CASSSDRLNTGELFF
TGTGCCAGCAGCTCCGACAGGCTGAACACCGGGGAGCTGTTTTTT
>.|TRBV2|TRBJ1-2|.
CASSAAAYGYTF
TGTGCCAGCAGTGCGGCGGCCTATGGCTACACCTTC
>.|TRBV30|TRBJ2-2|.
CAWGVGVGTGELFF
TGTGCCTGGGGGGTCGGGGTGGGCACCGGGGAGCTGTTTTTT
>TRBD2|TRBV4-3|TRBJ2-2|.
CASSQGGGGDGELFF
TGCGCCAGCAGCCAAGGCGGGGGAGGGGACGGGGAGCTGTTTTTT
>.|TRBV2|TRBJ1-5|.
CASSELTALPAQHF
TGTGCCAGCAGTGAGTTGACAGCTCTTCCAGCCCAGCATTTT
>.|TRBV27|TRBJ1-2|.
CASGPDSTHNYGYTF
TGTGCCAGCGGGCCGGACAGCACACATAACTATGGCTACACCTTC
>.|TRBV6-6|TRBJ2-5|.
CASSYPAGSGETQYF
TGTGCCAGCAGTTACCCGGCGGGTAGTGGTGAGACCCAGTACTTC
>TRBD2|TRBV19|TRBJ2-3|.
CASSWGTSGSTDTQYF
TGTGCCAGTAGTTGGGGGACTAGCGGCAGCACAGATACGCAGTATTTT
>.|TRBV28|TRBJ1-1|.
CASSSEVAEAFF
TGTGCCAGCAGTTCCGAGGTTGCTGAAGCTTTCTTT
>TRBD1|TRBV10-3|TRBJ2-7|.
CAISGMTGTSYEQYF
TGTGCCATCAGTGGAATGACAGGGACCTCCTACGAGCAGTACTTC
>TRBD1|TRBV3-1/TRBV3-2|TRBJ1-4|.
CASSPGTVVGKLFF
TGTGCCAGCAGCCCCGGGACAGTGGTCGGAAAACTGTTTTTT
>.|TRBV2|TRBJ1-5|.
CASQLLQGSNQPQHF
TGTGCCAGCCAACTACTTCAGGGCAGCAATCAGCCCCAGCATTTT
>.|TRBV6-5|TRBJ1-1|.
CASSFRGLGTEAFF
TGTGCCAGCAGTTTCAGGGGCCTTGGCACTGAAGCTTTCTTT
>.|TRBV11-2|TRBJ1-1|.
CASSLALDSLEAFF
TGTGCCAGCAGCTTAGCCCTGGACAGTCTTGAAGCTTTCTTT
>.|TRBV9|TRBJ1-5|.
CASGETENQPQHF
TGTGCCAGCGGAGAGACCGAGAACCAGCCCCAGCATTTT